These 8 T cell receptor beta chains share one sample of origin, sequenced in a study of blood T cell repertoires in COVID-19. TCRdb's table, derived via immunoSEQ multiplex PCR, lists solely in-frame clones and lacks some. The repertoire holds about 180,000 clones, with over 80% as singletons. The specimen was peripheral blood. The receptor set was obtained from a woman between 70 and 85 years old with COVID-19, enrolled during active disease.

This chain's CDR3 is CATSPRDSKRDTQYF. As DNA, the CDR3 is TGTGCCACCAGTCCCCGGGACTCCAAGCGTGATACGCAGTATTTT. The V and J genes are TRBV24-1 and TRBJ2-3; tentative D call: TRBD2 (6 bases). From germline, CDR1 is KGHDR and CDR2 SFDVKD. The CDR3 length is 15 residues. The V end lost 6 bases, the J end lost 6 bases, and 18 bases lay between the germline ends.

The V gene is TRBV9, the J gene TRBJ2-3, with D possibly TRBD2 on 5 matching bases. The CDR3 is made up of 15 amino acids. The germline V gene has CDR1 SGDLS and CDR2 YYNGEE. The V end lost 0 bases, the J end lost 2 bases, and 10 bases lay between the germline ends. CDR3 loop: CASSVGASPTDTQYF. Here the CDR3 DNA reads TGTGCCAGCAGCGTAGGGGCTAGCCCCACAGATACGCAGTATTTT.

This chain connects TRBV7-2 to TRBJ2-7, with TRBD1 as a possible D gene (6 bases). CDR1 and CDR2 (germline): SGHTA, FQGNSA. CDR3 length: 17 amino acids. V was pared by 2 bases and J by 6 bases, with 23 bases between. The CDR3 nucleotides are TGTGCCAGCAGCTTATTCCGGCAGGGGTCCAGAGTCTCCGAGCAGTACTTC. Protein: CASSLFRQGSRVSEQYF.

This CDR3 reads CASSRNSNSPLHF. In DNA, the CDR3 is TGTGCCAGCAGCCGGAACAGTAATTCACCCCTCCACTTT. The chain carries TRBV3-1 (or the pseudogene TRBV3-2) and TRBJ1-6, with D hard to call. The CDR3 covers 13 residues. Germline loops: CDR1 LGHDT, CDR2 YNNKEL (reference sequence). V dropped 4 bases and J dropped 6 bases, with 7 bases sitting between them.

This chain joins TRBV29-1 and TRBJ2-5, with 7 bases that match TRBD1. Germline-derived CDR1 and CDR2 are SQVTM and ANQGSEA. V dropped 4 bases and J dropped 1; count of bases not matched to a gene: 6. The CDR3 runs to 14 residues. CDR3 loop: CSVARDRVQETQYF. The DNA of the CDR3 is TGCAGCGTTGCGCGAGACAGGGTCCAAGAGACCCAGTACTTC. The entire variable domain, with the rest obtained from reference TRBV29-1 and TRBJ2-5, is as follows: SAVISQKPSRDICQRGTSLTIQCQVDSQVTMMFWYRQQPGQSLTLIATANQGSEATYESGFVIDKFPISRPNLTFSTLTVSNMSPEDSSIYLCSVARDRVQETQYFGPGTRLLVL.

This clone has only a few counts. This chain connects TRBV6-5 to TRBJ1-2; D is unclear. This CDR3 region has 15 residues. V gave up 5 bases and J gave up 0 bases, with 13 bases separating them. Germline V lookup: CDR1 MNHEY, CDR2 SVGAGI. The CDR3 loop is CASSPYNTANYGYTF. The CDR3 DNA reads TGTGCCAGCAGTCCCTATAATACTGCTAACTATGGCTACACCTTC.

The chain links TRBV19 to TRBJ2-1, with 7 bases matching TRBD1. Germline lookup yields CDR1 LNHDA and CDR2 SQIVND (reference sequence). Trimming cost V 3 bases and J 3 bases; bases outside gene matches: 5. The CDR3 loop spans 15 amino acids. CDR3 sequence: CASSIRTGLYNEQFF. As DNA, the CDR3 is TGTGCCAGTAGTATCCGGACAGGCCTCTACAATGAGCAGTTCTTC.

This clone was seen more than once but under ten times. This chain links TRBV14 with TRBJ1-1, with D uncertain. CDR3 length: 11 residues. V was clipped by 2 bases and J by 10 bases, with 8 bases between them. Germline CDR1 is SGHDN and CDR2 is FVKESK. The CDR3 spells CASSQSAVAFF. The CDR3 DNA follows: TGTGCCAGCAGCCAATCGGCGGTAGCTTTCTTT.